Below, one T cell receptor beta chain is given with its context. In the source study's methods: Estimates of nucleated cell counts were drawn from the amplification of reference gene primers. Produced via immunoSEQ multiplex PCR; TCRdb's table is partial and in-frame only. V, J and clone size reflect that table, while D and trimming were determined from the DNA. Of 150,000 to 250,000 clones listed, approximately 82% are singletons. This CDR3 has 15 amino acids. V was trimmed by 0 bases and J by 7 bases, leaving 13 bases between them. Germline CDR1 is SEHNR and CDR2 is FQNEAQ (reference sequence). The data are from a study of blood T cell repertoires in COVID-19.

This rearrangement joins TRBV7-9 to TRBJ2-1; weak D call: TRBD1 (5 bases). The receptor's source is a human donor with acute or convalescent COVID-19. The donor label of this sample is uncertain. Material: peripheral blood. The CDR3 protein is CASSLAESGFNEQFF. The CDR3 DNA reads TGTGCCAGCAGCTTAGCGGAGTCAGGGTTTAATGAGCAGTTCTTC.